The 23 T cell receptor beta chains in this list originate from one sample, sequenced in a study of PD-L1 blockade in urothelial cancer. Time point noted: pretreatment peripheral blood. Using immunoSEQ multiplex PCR, the repertoire was profiled, and TCRdb retains in-frame clones only, with some absent. The sample yields around 92,000 clones, 89% seen once. Here the sequenced sample was PBMCs, taken around atezolizumab (anti-PD-L1) treatment. These receptors came from a woman of 80 years or more with urothelial cancer.

Only a few counts were recorded for this clone. The chain couples TRBV4-1 to TRBJ2-2, with no clear D. The CDR3 runs 15 residues. Germline CDR1 reads MGHRA; CDR2 reads YSYEKL. Between the trimmed V and J ends, which lost 3 bases and 4 bases, there was a span of 12 bases. For the CDR3, the DNA is TGCGCCAGCAGCCACCAGAAACAGCTCACCGGGGAGCTGTTTTTT. Translation: CASSHQKQLTGELFF.

This clone occurred once. The V and J genes are TRBV19 and TRBJ1-2, with a possible D match to TRBD1 (6 bases). V was clipped by 3 bases and J by 5 bases, with 13 bases between them. The CDR3 totals 14 residues. Looked up from germline, CDR1 is LNHDA and CDR2 is SQIVND (reference sequence). CDR3 in DNA: TGTGCCAGTAGTATCGGGGGGCAAAAGTATGGCTACACCTTC. Protein: CASSIGGQKYGYTF.

The chain links TRBV5-1 to TRBJ1-4; no clear D. Trimming left V 7 bases short and J 0 bases short, with 16 bases between. There are 16 residues in the CDR3. Germline V gene data show CDR1 as SGHRS and CDR2 as YFSETQ. The CDR3 DNA reads as TGCGCCAGCGCGGCTGGAGGCGGGACAACTAATGAAAAACTGTTTTTT. Its protein is CASAAGGGTTNEKLFF.

The chain joins TRBV11-1 to TRBJ2-5; D is perhaps TRBD1 (5 bases). The CDR3 loop spans 13 amino acids. CDR1 and CDR2 (germline): SGHAT, FQDESV (reference sequence). Trimming removed 4 bases at V and 2 bases at J, with 8 bases between. The DNA of the CDR3 is TGTGCCAGCAGCTCCAGGGTACAAGAGACCCAGTACTTC. It translates to CASSSRVQETQYF.

The V and J genes are TRBV18 and TRBJ1-1, with D perhaps matching TRBD1 (5 bases). Deletions cut 3 bases from V and 1 base from J, with 9 bases between. The CDR3 length is 14 residues. CDR1 is KGHSH and CDR2 is LQKENI in the germline V gene. CDR3 region: CASSPIQENTEAFF. In DNA, the CDR3 is TGTGCCAGCTCACCTATACAGGAGAACACTGAAGCTTTCTTT. The full variable domain, rest sourced from reference TRBV18 and TRBJ1-1, is NAGVMQNPRHLVRRRGQEARLRCSPMKGHSHVYWYRQLPEEGLKFMVYLQKENIIDESGMPKERFSAEFPKEGPSILRIQQVVRGDSAAYFCASSPIQENTEAFFGQGTRLTVV.

The V and J genes are TRBV13 and TRBJ2-7; a weak D match, TRBD2 (5 bases). The V end lost 0 bases, the J end lost 0 bases, and 12 bases lay between the germline ends. CDR1 PRHDT and CDR2 FYEKMQ come from the germline V gene (reference sequence). The CDR3 runs 16 residues. In DNA, the CDR3 is TGTGCCAGCAGCTTAGGGGGCGGGTCCAGCTCCTACGAGCAGTACTTC. Protein: CASSLGGGSSSYEQYF.

The V call is TRBV9, the J call TRBJ2-5, with 8 bases aligning to TRBD2. Germline loops: CDR1 SGDLS, CDR2 YYNGEE. The CDR3 is 16 amino acids. Germline trimming cut 3 bases from V and 5 bases from J; bases unmatched to any gene: 12. DNA for the CDR3: TGTGCCAGCAGCGGGAGGGGCGGGGGGCGAAGCGAGACCCAGTACTTC. Translation gives CASSGRGGGRSETQYF.

The chain couples TRBV11-2 to TRBJ2-3; no definite D call. V shed 5 bases and J shed 4 bases, with 16 bases lying between them. Germline CDR1 SGHAT, CDR2 FQNNGV. The CDR3 has 15 residues. CDR3 nucleotides: TGTGCCAGCAGCCCGCGCGACAAACTCCCAGATACGCAGTATTTT. As protein: CASSPRDKLPDTQYF.

The chain carries TRBV27 and TRBJ1-4, with unresolved D. The CDR3 totals 15 residues. Germline CDR1 MNHEY, CDR2 SMNVEV (reference sequence). V shed 0 bases and J shed 2 bases, with 7 bases lying between them. The CDR3 region is CASSLSYATNEKLFF. The CDR3 DNA follows: TGTGCCAGCAGTTTATCGTACGCGACTAATGAAAAACTGTTTTTT.

The chain employs TRBV14 and TRBJ1-1, with 8 bases lining up with TRBD1. Unmatched junction bases numbered 8, after V lost 3 bases and J lost 2 bases. Germline CDR1 and CDR2: SGHDN and FVKESK. CDR3 length equals 16 residues. The CDR3 nucleotides read TGTGCCAGCAGCCACTGGACAGGGAAGGGAAACACTGAAGCTTTCTTT. Translation: CASSHWTGKGNTEAFF.

This chain joins TRBV7-3 and TRBJ1-4, with D hard to call. V was pared by 7 bases and J by 0 bases, with 12 bases between. The CDR3 is made up of 15 amino acids. Germline-derived CDR1 and CDR2 are SGHTA and FQGTGA. CDR3 residues: CASTLAPATNEKLFF. In DNA form, the CDR3 reads TGTGCCAGCACCCTCGCTCCGGCAACTAATGAAAAACTGTTTTTT. Full variable domain (outside the CDR3, taken from reference TRBV7-3 and TRBJ1-4): GAGVSQTPSNKVTEKGKYVELRCDPISGHTALYWYRQSLGQGPEFLIYFQGTGAADDSGLPNDRFFAVRPEGSVSTLKIQRTERGDSAVYLCASTLAPATNEKLFFGSGTQLSVL.

The chain uses TRBV28 and TRBJ2-3; D call uncertain. Trimming removed 5 bases at V and 4 bases at J, with 7 bases between. Germline loops: CDR1 MDHEN, CDR2 SYDVKM. This CDR3 is 12 amino acids long. The CDR3: CASSPPADTQYF. In DNA form, the CDR3 reads TGTGCCAGCAGTCCTCCCGCAGATACGCAGTATTTT. The whole variable domain, filled in from reference TRBV28 and TRBJ2-3, reads DVKVTQSSRYLVKRTGEKVFLECVQDMDHENMFWYRQDPGLGLRLIYFSYDVKMKEKGDIPEGYSVSREKKERFSLILESASTNQTSMYLCASSPPADTQYFGPGTRLTVL.

A single count supports this clone. The chain is built from TRBV7-6 and TRBJ2-1; 9 bases match TRBD2. This CDR3 has 14 residues. Germline CDR1 SGHVS, CDR2 FNYEAQ. Trimming at V came to 5 bases and at J to 6 bases, leaving 5 bases not matched to a gene. The CDR3 DNA follows: TGTGCCAGCAGCCTTAGCGGGAGAGGCAATGAGCAGTTCTTC. This translates into CASSLSGRGNEQFF. Full variable domain (missing parts from reference TRBV7-6 and TRBJ2-1): GAGVSQSPRYKVTKRGQDVALRCDPISGHVSLYWYRQALGQGPEFLTYFNYEAQQDKSGLPNDRFSAERPEGSISTLTIQRTEQRDSAMYRCASSLSGRGNEQFFGPGTRLTVL.

The V and J genes are TRBV29-1 and TRBJ2-7; D not certain. CDR3 length: 12 residues. V was trimmed by 6 bases and J by 12 bases, leaving 21 bases between them. Looked up from germline, CDR1 is SQVTM and CDR2 is ANQGSEA. This chain's CDR3 is CSVTSEASWRYF. CDR3 sequence (DNA): TGCAGCGTCACCTCTGAGGCTTCATGGCGGTACTTC.

The V gene is TRBV27, the J gene TRBJ2-7; D might be TRBD2 (6 bases). This CDR3 has 15 residues. Germline lookup yields CDR1 MNHEY and CDR2 SMNVEV (reference sequence). Trimming shortened V by 4 bases and J by 3 bases, and 16 bases separated the two germline ends. The CDR3 nucleotides are TGTGCCAGCAGTTGGGTAGGAGGGTCGAACTACGAGCAGTACTTC. Its protein is CASSWVGGSNYEQYF.

The chain couples TRBV12-5 to TRBJ2-2; perhaps TRBD1 as D (5 bases). Deletions cut 7 bases from V and 7 bases from J, with 25 bases between. Germline lookup yields CDR1 LGHNT and CDR2 FRNRAP. CDR3 length equals 17 residues. CDR3 nucleotides: TGTGCTAGTGCCCGGAATCAGGGCCCATCCGTGGTCGGGGAGCTGTTTTTT. It translates to CASARNQGPSVVGELFF.

The chain employs TRBV28 and TRBJ2-1; D remains ambiguous. Germline CDR1 and CDR2: MDHEN and SYDVKM. The CDR3 contains 12 residues. V was shortened by 8 bases and J by 5 bases, with 10 bases between the two germline ends. CDR3 DNA: TGTGCCAGCCCAATGTCAGACAATGAGCAGTTCTTC. Its translation: CASPMSDNEQFF. Combining the CDR3 with reference TRBV28 and TRBJ2-1 gives the whole variable domain DVKVTQSSRYLVKRTGEKVFLECVQDMDHENMFWYRQDPGLGLRLIYFSYDVKMKEKGDIPEGYSVSREKKERFSLILESASTNQTSMYLCASPMSDNEQFFGPGTRLTVL.

The chain employs TRBV27 and TRBJ2-2; D gene ambiguous. This CDR3 region has 15 residues. V dropped 4 bases and J dropped 0 bases, with 9 bases sitting between them. Germline-derived CDR1 and CDR2 are MNHEY and SMNVEV (reference sequence). CDR3: CASSSYFPNTGELFF. The CDR3 nucleotides read TGTGCCAGCAGTTCCTACTTCCCGAACACCGGGGAGCTGTTTTTT.

J is TRBJ1-1 and V is TRBV19; the D gene is possibly TRBD1 (6 bases). Trimming left V 10 bases short and J 1 base short, with 16 bases between. CDR1 and CDR2 from the germline V gene are LNHDA and SQIVND (reference sequence). The CDR3 runs to 14 residues. CDR3 DNA: TGTGCCACCCATGGGGGGGCAGGGAACACTGAAGCTTTCTTT. Its translation: CATHGGAGNTEAFF. The whole variable domain, filled in from reference TRBV19 and TRBJ1-1, reads DGGITQSPKYLFRKEGQNVTLSCEQNLNHDAMYWYRQDPGQGLRLIYYSQIVNDFQKGDIAEGYSVSREKKESFPLTVTSAQKNPTAFYLCATHGGAGNTEAFFGQGTRLTVV.

The chain recombines TRBV19 with TRBJ2-2; TRBD2 matches 7 bases. The CDR3 spans 14 residues. In germline, CDR1 is LNHDA, CDR2 SQIVND (reference sequence). V gave up 7 bases and J gave up 0 bases; unmatched junction bases: 2. CDR3 in DNA: TGTGCCAGTACTAGCGGTACGAACACCGGGGAGCTGTTTTTT. Its protein product is CASTSGTNTGELFF.

The V call is TRBV18, the J call TRBJ2-3, with no clear D. Looked up from germline, CDR1 is KGHSH and CDR2 is LQKENI. This CDR3 contains 14 residues. The ends were cut back, 0 bases at V and 4 bases at J, with 8 bases in the middle. The chain's CDR3 is CASSPPNVADTQYF. For the CDR3, the DNA is TGTGCCAGCTCACCACCGAATGTAGCAGATACGCAGTATTTT.

The CDR3 here is CASSLDRADTQYF. In DNA, the CDR3 is TGTGCCAGCAGCTTAGATCGCGCAGATACGCAGTATTTT. The V and J genes are TRBV7-7 and TRBJ2-3; the D is unclear. Germline V lookup: CDR1 SSHAT, CDR2 FNYEAQ (reference sequence). Trimming pared 1 base from V and 4 bases from J, leaving 6 bases between. CDR3 length: 13 residues.

The V call is TRBV5-1, the J call TRBJ2-1, with D tentatively TRBD1 (6 bases). There are 15 residues in the CDR3. V was clipped by 0 bases and J by 7 bases, with 14 bases between them. Germline V CDR1 and CDR2: SGHRS, YFSETQ. The DNA of the CDR3 is TGCGCCAGCAGCTTGGCGACAGGTAGAGAAAATGAGCAGTTCTTC. Its translation: CASSLATGRENEQFF.